One sample yielded the 24 T cell receptor beta chains listed below, sequenced in a study of somatic mutations in cytotoxic T cells in rheumatoid arthritis. The assay was immunoSEQ multiplex PCR, and TCRdb's table has in-frame clones only and misses some. The profile shows 25,000 to 35,000 clones, around four fifths of them singletons. Sequenced input: CD8+ T cells sorted from blood. These TCRs come from an adult with rheumatoid arthritis.

This chain joins TRBV9 and TRBJ2-7, with unresolved D. CDR1 SGDLS and CDR2 YYNGEE come from the germline V gene. CDR3 size: 17 residues. Trimming took 3 bases from V and 1 from J, leaving 20 bases between them. As DNA, the CDR3 is TGTGCCAGCAGCGATACCGTGGACGGTACCCCGTCCTACGAGCAGTACTTC. Its translation is CASSDTVDGTPSYEQYF.

The chain joins TRBV9 to TRBJ2-3, with D possibly called TRBD1 or TRBD2 (5 bases each). Germline CDR1 SGDLS, CDR2 YYNGEE. This CDR3 contains 16 residues. Trimming left V 0 bases short and J 4 bases short, with 15 bases between. CDR3 amino acids: CASSVDGGVPPDTQYF. The CDR3 DNA is TGTGCCAGCAGCGTAGATGGGGGAGTCCCCCCAGATACGCAGTATTTT.

A single count supports this clone. The chain has TRBV9 and TRBJ2-7; a possible D gene is TRBD2 (6 bases). Germline V CDR1 and CDR2: SGDLS, YYNGEE. CDR3 size: 15 residues. Trimming cost V 0 bases and J 5 bases, with 15 bases left between them. The CDR3: CASSVVGSWGDEQYF. The DNA for the CDR3 is TGTGCCAGCAGCGTAGTGGGCAGTTGGGGGGACGAGCAGTACTTC.

The genes are TRBV4-1 and TRBJ1-3; perhaps TRBD1 as D (5 bases). CDR1 MGHRA and CDR2 YSYEKL come from the germline V gene. Trimming left V 4 bases short and J 0 bases short, with 10 bases between. This CDR3 is 15 amino acids long. CDR3 nucleotides: TGCGCCAGCAGCCTACGGGACGGCTCTGGAAACACCATATATTTT. It translates to CASSLRDGSGNTIYF.

The chain uses TRBV4-3 and TRBJ2-2; 12 positions match TRBD2. The length of the CDR3 is 16 residues. Trimming removed 4 bases from V and 4 bases from J; junction bases left unmatched: 4. Germline CDR1 reads LGHNA; CDR2 reads YSLEER. The CDR3 sequence: CASSPPSGGATGELFF. CDR3 DNA: TGCGCCAGCAGCCCCCCTAGCGGGGGGGCCACCGGGGAGCTGTTTTTT.

This clone was detected once. V and J are TRBV28 and TRBJ2-7, with D maybe TRBD1 (5 bases). CDR1 is MDHEN and CDR2 is SYDVKM in the germline V gene. This CDR3 is 14 amino acids long. V lost 9 bases and J 0 bases, leaving 15 bases between the germline ends. CDR3 protein: CASSMGRISYEQYF. Written as DNA, the CDR3 is TGTGCCAGTTCGATGGGGCGCATCTCCTACGAGCAGTACTTC.

V is TRBV4-3 and J is TRBJ2-7, with D possibly matching TRBD1 (5 bases). The CDR3 sequence is 16 residues long. V lost 4 bases and J lost 2, with 18 bases in between. Germline-derived CDR1 and CDR2 are LGHNA and YSLEER. CDR3: CASSRSETAPTYEQYF. CDR3 DNA sequence: TGCGCCAGCAGCCGATCTGAGACAGCACCAACCTACGAGCAGTACTTC.

J is TRBJ2-1 and V is TRBV9; tentative D call: TRBD2 (6 bases). V was cut by 2 bases and J by 0 bases, with 21 bases left in between. Germline V lookup: CDR1 SGDLS, CDR2 YYNGEE. The CDR3 runs 19 residues. CDR3 DNA sequence: TGTGCCAGCAGCGTGTGGGCCGGGCGGGGTATAAGCTCCTACAATGAGCAGTTCTTC. Protein sequence: CASSVWAGRGISSYNEQFF.

The chain employs TRBV11-2 and TRBJ2-7; 9 bases align to TRBD1. After removal of 3 bases from V and 5 bases from J, the junction contained 5 bases not matched to a gene. The CDR3 spans 14 residues. Germline V gives CDR1 SGHAT, CDR2 FQNNGV. The CDR3 coding sequence is TGTGCCAGCAGCTTTCCCGGGACAGGGAACGAGCAGTACTTC. This gives the protein CASSFPGTGNEQYF.

This chain links TRBV29-1 with TRBJ2-2; perhaps TRBD1 as D (5 bases). V was pared by 0 bases and J by 6 bases, with 8 bases between. Germline lookup yields CDR1 SQVTM and CDR2 ANQGSEA. The CDR3 sequence is 13 residues long. The CDR3 region has the DNA TGCAGCGTTGAAGAGGGGCTTCCCGGGGAGCTGTTTTTT. It is translated as CSVEEGLPGELFF.

The chain combines TRBV7-6 with TRBJ2-7, with D tentatively TRBD1 or TRBD2 (5 bases each). The V gene's germline CDR1 is SGHVS and CDR2 FNYEAQ. This CDR3 has 16 amino acids. V was trimmed by 3 bases and J by 5 bases, leaving 20 bases between them. The CDR3 reads CASSFSPGTVPDEQYF. Written as DNA, the CDR3 is TGTGCCAGCAGCTTCTCCCCCGGGACGGTCCCCGACGAGCAGTACTTC.

CDR3: CASSLGGPAGNEQFF. The CDR3, as DNA: TGTGCCAGCAGTTTAGGGGGGCCCGCGGGCAATGAGCAGTTCTTC. This sequence joins TRBV27 and TRBJ2-1; D assignment may be TRBD1 or TRBD2 (6 bases each). Germline CDR1 is MNHEY and CDR2 is SMNVEV (reference sequence). V lost 2 bases and J 6 bases, leaving 14 bases between the germline ends. This CDR3 comprises 15 residues.

The rearrangement joins TRBV9 to TRBJ1-1, with D possibly being TRBD1 (6 bases). The germline CDR1 and CDR2 sequences are SGDLS and YYNGEE. The CDR3 runs 17 residues. Trimming took 4 bases from V and 3 from J, leaving 22 bases between them. The CDR3 bases are TGTGCCAGCAGCCACCCGGGGGCGGGGCTGGGGGACACTGAAGCTTTCTTT. It yields the protein CASSHPGAGLGDTEAFF.

The rearrangement links TRBV4-1 to TRBJ1-4; D remains ambiguous. Germline V gene sequence: CDR1 MGHRA, CDR2 YSYEKL. This CDR3 spans 14 amino acids. Deletions cut 1 base from V and 6 bases from J, with 9 bases between. DNA of the CDR3: TGCGCCAGCAGCCAAGGGACCGGGGATGAAAAACTGTTTTTT. Its protein is CASSQGTGDEKLFF.

The V call is TRBV5-1, the J call TRBJ2-7; 7 bases are a match to TRBD2. Germline lookup yields CDR1 SGHRS and CDR2 YFSETQ. The CDR3 is 15 amino acids. V shed 5 bases, J shed 2 bases, and the junction held 10 bases outside the gene matches. The CDR3 nucleotides are TGCGCCAGCAGAGACGAGCGGGGCCCGCCCTACGAGCAGTACTTC. Residues: CASRDERGPPYEQYF.

The rearrangement links TRBV6-1 to TRBJ2-5; 10 nucleotides align to TRBD2. The germline V gene encodes CDR1 MNHNS and CDR2 SASEGT. V was pared by 2 bases and J by 3 bases, with 6 bases of the junction left unmatched. The CDR3 loop spans 16 amino acids. The DNA for the CDR3 is TGTGCCAGCAGTGAACCTAGCGGGGGTTCCAAAGAGACCCAGTACTTC. It translates to CASSEPSGGSKETQYF.

This clone was recorded only once. This chain links TRBV7-2 with TRBJ2-1; 9 nucleotides line up with TRBD2. Per the germline V gene, CDR1 is SGHTA and CDR2 is FQGNSA. The trim removed 2 bases at V and 4 bases at J, leaving 3 bases unmatched. The CDR3 length is 15 residues. CDR3 nucleotide sequence: TGTGCCAGCAGCTTACTAGCGGGATCTTACAATGAGCAGTTCTTC. Translating gives CASSLLAGSYNEQFF.

J is TRBJ2-7 and V is TRBV21-1. TRBV21-1 is designated a pseudogene. This CDR3 is 17 amino acids long. The CDR3 spells CASSFARGLASSYEQYF. CDR3 DNA sequence: TGTGCCAGCAGCTTTGCCCGGGGGCTAGCGAGCTCCTACGAGCAGTACTTC.

The CDR3 DNA reads as TGTGCCAGCACGGGACAGGGAGATTCACCCCTCCACTTT. Its protein product is CASTGQGDSPLHF. V gene TRBV2 combines with J gene TRBJ1-6; TRBD1 matches at 9 bases. The CDR3 has 13 residues. The V gene's germline CDR1 is SNHLY and CDR2 FYNNEI. The V gene end was trimmed by 7 bases and the J gene end by 8 bases; junction bases not matched to a gene: 3. Using reference TRBV2 and TRBJ1-6 for the parts outside the CDR3, the full variable domain is EPEVTQTPSHQVTQMGQEVILRCVPISNHLYFYWYRQILGQKVEFLVSFYNNEISEKSEIFDDQFSVERPDGSNFTLKIRSTKLEDSAMYFCASTGQGDSPLHFGNGTRLTVT.

The J gene is TRBJ2-7, the V gene TRBV2; 8 bases are a match to TRBD2. The CDR3 totals 14 residues. The V gene's germline CDR1 is SNHLY and CDR2 FYNNEI. With 6 bases clipped from V and 2 bases from J, the junction kept 6 bases outside the gene matches. The CDR3 spells CASRPTSDPYEQYF. Written as DNA, the CDR3 is TGTGCCAGCAGGCCGACTAGCGACCCCTACGAGCAGTACTTC.

This clone was detected a few times. This rearrangement joins TRBV29-1 to TRBJ1-1; perhaps TRBD1 as D (6 bases). CDR1 is SQVTM, CDR2 ANQGSEA, per germline. The V and J ends lost 6 bases and 11 bases respectively, with 16 bases between them. The CDR3 sequence is 11 residues long. The CDR3 here is CSVHVQGVAFF. The DNA of the CDR3 is TGCAGCGTCCACGTACAGGGAGTGGCTTTCTTT.

This chain's CDR3 is CASSFPGQSLYGYTF. For the CDR3, the DNA is TGTGCCAGCAGCTTCCCTGGGCAGAGCCTATATGGCTACACCTTC. The rearrangement uses TRBV28 and TRBJ1-2; D is uncertain. Germline V gene sequence: CDR1 MDHEN, CDR2 SYDVKM. The CDR3 runs to 15 residues. With 6 bases removed from V and 5 bases from J, the gap between germline ends came to 19 bases.

The rearrangement links TRBV11-3 to TRBJ2-5; 8 positions agree with TRBD2. The germline V gene encodes CDR1 SGHNT and CDR2 YENEEA. V lost 0 bases to trimming and J lost 5 bases; unmatched junction nucleotides: 8. The CDR3 totals 16 residues. This chain's CDR3 is CASSLEGGRPPETQYF. In DNA, the CDR3 is TGTGCCAGCAGCTTAGAAGGCGGGAGGCCTCCCGAGACCCAGTACTTC.

This clone was counted once. The V gene is TRBV6-5, the J gene TRBJ1-4; D is perhaps TRBD1 (5 bases). V gave up 2 bases and J gave up 1 base, with 8 bases separating them. The CDR3 has 15 residues. Per germline, CDR1 MNHEY and CDR2 SVGAGI. In DNA form, the CDR3 reads TGTGCCAGCAGTTACGGGGGGGGAACTAATGAAAAACTGTTTTTT. As protein: CASSYGGGTNEKLFF.